These 10 T cell receptor beta chains were all obtained from the same sample, sequenced in a study of blood T cell repertoires in COVID-19. Measured with immunoSEQ multiplex PCR; TCRdb has only the in-frame clones, and not every one. The sample includes about 93,000 clones, about 80% seen only once; the top ten take approximately 15%. The sequenced sample was peripheral blood. Receptor source: a human donor in a cohort sampled during active COVID-19.

The CDR3 loop is CATSRGAGYEQYF. The CDR3 region has the DNA TGTGCCACCAGCAGAGGGGCGGGCTACGAGCAGTACTTC. The chain carries TRBV15 and TRBJ2-7; TRBD2 might be the D (5 bases). The CDR3 runs 13 residues. CDR1 is LNHNV, CDR2 YYDKDF, per germline (reference sequence). V lost 1 base to trimming and J lost 3 bases, with 7 bases between them.

The rearrangement joins TRBV7-2 to TRBJ2-7; 12 bases fit TRBD2. This CDR3 region has 16 residues. V trimming: 3 bases; J trimming: 4 bases; junction bases outside the gene matches: 7. CDR1 SGHTA and CDR2 FQGNSA come from the germline V gene. The CDR3 loop reads CASSLGSSGRAYEQYF. DNA of the CDR3: TGTGCCAGCAGCTTGGGTTCTAGCGGGAGGGCGTACGAGCAGTACTTC.

This chain uses TRBV11-2 with TRBJ1-1; no clear D. The CDR3 loop spans 14 amino acids. Germline V lookup: CDR1 SGHAT, CDR2 FQNNGV. V dropped 5 bases and J dropped 1 base, with 11 bases sitting between them. The CDR3 nucleotides read TGTGCCAGCAGCCCGACATACTCGAACACTGAAGCTTTCTTT. Its protein is CASSPTYSNTEAFF.

The J gene is TRBJ1-3, the V gene TRBV7-9; TRBD1 matches at 9 bases. Germline CDR1 SEHNR, CDR2 FQNEAQ (reference sequence). After removal of 3 bases from V and 0 bases from J, the junction contained 3 bases not matched to a gene. The length of the CDR3 is 16 residues. CDR3 in DNA: TGTGCCAGCAGCTTGAAGACAGGGGGCTCTGGAAACACCATATATTTT. It specifies CASSLKTGGSGNTIYF. The full variable domain, rest sourced from reference TRBV7-9 and TRBJ1-3, is DTGVSQNPRHKITKRGQNVTFRCDPISEHNRLYWYRQTLGQGPEFLTYFQNEAQLEKSRLLSDRFSAERPKGSFSTLEIQRTEQGDSAMYLCASSLKTGGSGNTIYFGEGSWLTVV.

This clone was counted between two and nine times. The chain has TRBV11-2 and TRBJ1-4; a weak D match, TRBD1 (6 bases). The CDR3 has 16 residues. The V gene's germline CDR1 is SGHAT and CDR2 FQNNGV. Trimming cost V 5 bases and J 7 bases, with 20 bases left between them. DNA of the CDR3: TGTGCCAGCAGCCCAGGGAGGGGGGCGCTTTCTGAAAAACTGTTTTTT. Protein: CASSPGRGALSEKLFF.

This clone came up a few times. V is TRBV6-5 and J is TRBJ1-5; TRBD1 matches 7 bases. The CDR3 extends over 14 amino acids. Germline CDR1 MNHEY, CDR2 SVGAGI. V lost 6 bases to trimming and J lost 3 bases; unmatched junction nucleotides: 5. CDR3 coding DNA: TGTGCCAGCAGAAAGACAGGGATCAATCAGCCCCAGCATTTT. This codes for CASRKTGINQPQHF.

This sequence joins TRBV7-9 and TRBJ1-1; TRBD1 is a possible D gene (6 bases). CDR1 is SEHNR, CDR2 FQNEAQ, per germline (reference sequence). V lost 4 bases to trimming and J lost 1 base, with 19 bases between them. This CDR3 comprises 17 residues. This chain's CDR3 is CASSSLDPRQANTEAFF. CDR3 nucleotide sequence: TGTGCCAGCAGCTCCTTAGACCCCCGACAGGCGAACACTGAAGCTTTCTTT.

This chain joins TRBV19 and TRBJ1-3; D uncertain. Germline-derived CDR1 and CDR2 are LNHDA and SQIVND (reference sequence). CDR3 length: 15 residues. The germline V and J ends were trimmed by 6 bases and 0 bases, with 12 bases remaining between them. This CDR3 reads CASSLLLSSGNTIYF. The CDR3 DNA reads as TGTGCCAGTAGCTTACTTCTCTCCTCTGGAAACACCATATATTTT.

The chain uses TRBV27 and TRBJ2-3; the D gene is possibly TRBD2 (6 bases). The germline V gene encodes CDR1 MNHEY and CDR2 SMNVEV (reference sequence). V was pared by 0 bases and J by 0 bases, with 16 bases between. The CDR3 covers 18 residues. CDR3 nucleotides: TGTGCCAGCAGTTTATCTAGCGCGGGACTCCACAGCACAGATACGCAGTATTTT. Translated: CASSLSSAGLHSTDTQYF.

The chain is built from TRBV6-5 and TRBJ2-3, with 8 bases matching TRBD1. CDR1 MNHEY and CDR2 SVGAGI come from the germline V gene. V lost 6 bases and J lost 5; bases outside the gene matches: 7. This CDR3 has 14 amino acids. For the CDR3, the DNA is TGTGCCAGCAGAGCCAGGGGGCTGGGAGATACGCAGTATTTT. Residues: CASRARGLGDTQYF.